This T cell receptor (beta chain) was recovered during a study of shared clonotypes between healthy human individuals. Unsorted samples, those not sorted, used roughly 99 million PBMCs for genomic DNA. Authors' data handling: Filtering of immunoSEQ junctional sequences could not match full-length read filtering. Using immunoSEQ multiplex PCR, the repertoire was profiled, and TCRdb retains in-frame clones only, with some absent. V, J and clone size derive from that table, while D and trimming were established from the DNA sequence. There are about 490,000 clones in the sample; over 60% occur only once, and 10% to 15% lies in the top ten. CDR1 LNHNV and CDR2 YYDKDF come from the germline V gene (reference sequence). The CDR3 is made up of 14 amino acids. V was pared by 1 base and J by 8 bases, with 14 bases between. Overall study results and limits: It was expected that sequencing depth would affect clonotype sharing among donors. Enrolling few donors narrowed the genetic and exposure-history diversity that was represented.

This clone was recorded once. Its cognate antigen is unknown. The chain recombines TRBV15 with TRBJ2-5; D possibly corresponds to TRBD2 (6 bases). The sequence was collected from a woman aged 40 to 50 in good health. Some clones in this sample may be carry-over from other donors' samples. The sample consisted of PBMCs. CDR3 sequence (DNA): TGTGCCACCAGCAGAGCCGTGGGACTGCCTACCCAGTACTTC. Translation gives CATSRAVGLPTQYF.